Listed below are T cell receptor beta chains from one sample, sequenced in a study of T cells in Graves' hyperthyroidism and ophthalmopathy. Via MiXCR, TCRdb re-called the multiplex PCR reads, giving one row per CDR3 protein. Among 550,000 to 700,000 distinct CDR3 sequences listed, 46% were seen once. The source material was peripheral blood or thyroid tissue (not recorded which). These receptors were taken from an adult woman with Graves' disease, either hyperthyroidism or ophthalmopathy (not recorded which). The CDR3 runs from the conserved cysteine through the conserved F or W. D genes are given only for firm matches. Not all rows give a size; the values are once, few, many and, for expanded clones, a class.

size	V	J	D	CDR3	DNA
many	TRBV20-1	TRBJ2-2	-	CSAKTWEIGGELFF	TGCAGTGCTAAGACCTGGGAGATTGGCGGGGAGCTGTTTTTT
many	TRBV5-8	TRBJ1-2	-	CASSLGQDYGYTF	TGTGCCAGCAGCTTGGGTCAGGACTATGGCTACACCTTC
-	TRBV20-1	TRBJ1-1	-	CSAGRGQETEAFF	TGCAGTGCTGGGCGGGGGCAAGAAACTGAAGCTTTCTTT
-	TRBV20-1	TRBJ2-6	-	CSATRSNVLTF	TGCAGTGCTACCCGCTCCAACGTCCTGACTTTC
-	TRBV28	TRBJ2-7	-	CASSLMGTGEQYF	TGTGCCAGCAGTTTAATGGGGACCGGTGAGCAGTACTTC
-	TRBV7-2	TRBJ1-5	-	CASSFGTRNSQPQHF	TGTGCCAGCAGCTTTGGGACAAGGAACAGTCAGCCCCAGCATTTT
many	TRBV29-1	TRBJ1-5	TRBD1	CSVRGSNQPQHF	TGCAGCGTCAGGGGGAGCAATCAGCCCCAGCATTTT
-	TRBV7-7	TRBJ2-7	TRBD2	CASSWSGRASVQYF	TGTGCTAGCAGCTGGAGCGGGAGGGCCTCGGTGCAGTACTTC
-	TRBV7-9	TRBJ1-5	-	CASSVSATGQPQHF	TGTGCCAGCAGCGTGTCGGCGACAGGTCAGCCCCAGCATTTT
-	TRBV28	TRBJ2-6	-	CASTPLGSGANVLTF	TGTGCCAGCACCCCATTAGGGTCTGGGGCCAACGTCCTGACTTTC
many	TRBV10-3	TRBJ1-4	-	CAISGDLGQNEKLFF	TGTGCCATCAGTGGGGATTTGGGCCAGAATGAAAAACTGTTTTTT
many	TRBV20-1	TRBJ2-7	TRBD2	CSASSRGSFGEQYF	TGCAGTGCTAGTTCTCGCGGGAGCTTTGGAGAGCAGTACTTC
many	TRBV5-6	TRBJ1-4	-	CASSLVLEEKLFF	TGTGCCAGCAGCTTGGTTCTGGAAGAAAAACTGTTTTTT
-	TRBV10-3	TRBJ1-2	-	CAISESGRTRWEGYTF	TGTGCCATCAGTGAGTCGGGTCGGACTAGATGGGAGGGCTACACCTTC
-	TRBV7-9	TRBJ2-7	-	CASSPDSHEQYF	TGTGCCAGCAGTCCTGACAGTCACGAGCAGTACTTC
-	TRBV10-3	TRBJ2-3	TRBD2	CAITGTPTSGSADTQYF	TGTGCCATCACGGGGACCCCAACTAGCGGAAGCGCAGATACGCAGTATTTT
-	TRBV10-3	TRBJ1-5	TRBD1	CAISESGQVSQPQHF	TGTGCCATCAGTGAGTCGGGACAGGTATCTCAGCCCCAGCATTTT
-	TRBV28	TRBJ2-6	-	CASSPPKGVGANVLTF	TGTGCCAGCAGCCCCCCAAAAGGGGTAGGGGCCAACGTCCTGACTTTC
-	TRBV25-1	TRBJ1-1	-	CASSEWGRGSTEAFF	TGTGCCAGCAGTGAATGGGGCAGGGGTTCCACTGAAGCTTTCTTT
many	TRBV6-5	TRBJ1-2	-	CASSLRWGHNYGYTF	TGTGCCAGCAGTCTCCGGTGGGGCCATAACTATGGCTACACCTTC
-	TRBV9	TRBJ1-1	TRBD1	CASSARDRDLNTEAFF	TGTGCCAGCAGCGCCCGGGACAGGGACTTGAACACTGAAGCTTTCTTT
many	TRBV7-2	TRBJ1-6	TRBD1	CASSLSTGNVGSPLHF	TGTGCCAGCAGCTTATCGACAGGGAATGTTGGTTCACCCCTCCACTTT
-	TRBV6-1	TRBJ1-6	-	CASSETGISPLHF	TGTGCCAGCAGTGAAACAGGGATCTCACCCCTCCACTTT
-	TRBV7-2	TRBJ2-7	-	CASSSQGWEQYF	TGTGCCAGCAGTTCCCAGGGGTGGGAGCAGTACTTC
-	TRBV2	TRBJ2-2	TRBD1	CARSDRDTGELFF	TGTGCCAGATCAGACAGGGACACCGGGGAGCTGTTTTTT
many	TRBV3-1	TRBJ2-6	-	CASSQIITGANVLTF	TGTGCCAGCAGCCAAATCATCACTGGGGCCAACGTCCTGACTTTC
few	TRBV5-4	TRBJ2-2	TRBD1	CASSTGQGYTGELFF	TGTGCCAGCAGCACGGGACAGGGTTACACCGGGGAGCTGTTTTTT
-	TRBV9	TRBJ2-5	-	CASTKGHLREETQYF	TGTGCCAGCACCAAAGGACATCTCAGGGAGGAGACCCAGTACTTC
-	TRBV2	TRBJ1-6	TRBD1	CATGQGNSPLHF	TGTGCCACCGGACAGGGTAATTCACCCCTCCACTTT
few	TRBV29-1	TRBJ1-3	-	CSVVDNGNTIYF	TGCAGCGTTGTGGACAATGGAAACACCATATATTTT
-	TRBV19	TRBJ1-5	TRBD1	CASSTGGYQPQHF	TGTGCCAGTAGCACAGGGGGATATCAGCCCCAGCATTTT
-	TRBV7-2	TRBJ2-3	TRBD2	CASSSSGPDTQYF	TGTGCCAGCAGCTCTAGCGGGCCAGATACGCAGTATTTT
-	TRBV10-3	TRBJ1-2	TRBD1	CASSGTGRYGYTF	TGTGCCAGCAGCGGGACAGGGCGATATGGCTACACCTTC
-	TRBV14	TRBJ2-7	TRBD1	CASSQEAWGDRGYEQYF	TGTGCCAGCAGCCAAGAAGCGTGGGGTGACAGGGGCTACGAGCAGTACTTC
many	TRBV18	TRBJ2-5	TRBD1	CASSPQGQGRETQYF	TGTGCCAGCTCACCACAAGGACAGGGGAGGGAGACCCAGTACTTC
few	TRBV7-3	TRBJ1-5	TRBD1	CASSLKVAGGRSNQPQHF	TGTGCCAGCAGCTTAAAGGTAGCAGGGGGCAGGAGCAATCAGCCCCAGCATTTT
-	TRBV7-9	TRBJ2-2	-	CASRLPGELFF	TGTGCCAGCAGGTTACCAGGGGAGCTGTTTTTT
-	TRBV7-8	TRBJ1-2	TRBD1	CASSLFLGDSNGYTF	TGTGCCAGCAGCTTATTCTTAGGGGACAGCAATGGCTACACCTTC
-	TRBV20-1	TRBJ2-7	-	CSAARDRVEQYF	TGCAGTGCTGCACGGGACCGGGTGGAGCAGTACTTC
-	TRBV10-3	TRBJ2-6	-	CAIRGNSGANVLTF	TGTGCTATCCGGGGGAACTCTGGGGCCAACGTCCTGACTTTC
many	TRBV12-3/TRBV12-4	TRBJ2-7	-	CASRNSAGHEQYF	TGTGCCAGCAGAAACTCGGCGGGCCACGAGCAGTACTTC
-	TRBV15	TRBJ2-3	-	CATSRTGADTQYF	TGTGCCACCAGCAGAACAGGCGCAGATACGCAGTATTTT
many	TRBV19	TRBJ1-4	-	CATYSGDAVSEKLFF	TGTGCCACTTATTCAGGGGACGCGGTCTCGGAAAAACTGTTTTTT
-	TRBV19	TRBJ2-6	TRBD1	CASSKGQGSYVLTF	TGTGCCAGTAGTAAGGGACAGGGATCCTACGTCCTGACTTTC
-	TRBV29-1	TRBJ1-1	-	CSDEGGGAMNTEAFF	TGCAGCGACGAAGGGGGAGGGGCCATGAACACTGAAGCTTTCTTT
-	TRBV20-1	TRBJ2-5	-	CSARNGGYDSPQETQYF	TGCAGTGCTAGGAACGGGGGCTACGATTCCCCTCAAGAGACCCAGTACTTC
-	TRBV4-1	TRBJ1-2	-	CASSRGSGPTYGYTF	TGCGCCAGCAGCCGAGGGTCGGGACCTACCTATGGCTACACCTTC
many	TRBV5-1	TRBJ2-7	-	CASSLAGTGSYEQYF	TGCGCCAGCAGCTTGGCAGGGACCGGCTCCTACGAGCAGTACTTC
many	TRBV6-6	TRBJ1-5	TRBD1	CASSPRQGNGNQPQHF	TGTGCCAGCAGTCCCCGACAGGGGAATGGAAATCAGCCCCAGCATTTT
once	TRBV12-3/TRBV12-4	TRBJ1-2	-	CASSPNQGTFYGYTF	TGTGCCAGCAGCCCAAACCAGGGGACGTTCTATGGCTACACCTTC
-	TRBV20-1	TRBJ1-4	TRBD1	CSASRNRGTNEKLFF	TGCAGTGCCAGCAGGAACAGGGGAACTAATGAAAAACTGTTTTTT
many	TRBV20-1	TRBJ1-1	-	CSARIPYGQNTEAFF	TGCAGTGCTAGAATCCCCTACGGCCAGAACACTGAAGCTTTCTTT